Below are 14 T cell receptor beta chains sequenced from a single sample in a study of blood T cell repertoires in COVID-19. Sequencing was performed with immunoSEQ multiplex PCR; in TCRdb, only in-frame clones are kept and a portion is missing. The sample contains approximately 70,000 clones, around nine tenths of which appear only once. The sample was peripheral blood. Receptors were obtained from a human donor in a cohort sampled during active COVID-19.

The chain links TRBV9 to TRBJ1-4; D is uncertain. V was pared by 2 bases and J by 0 bases, with 5 bases between. The CDR3 totals 14 residues. Germline CDR1 and CDR2: SGDLS and YYNGEE. The CDR3 loop reads CASSVRATNEKLFF. DNA of the CDR3: TGTGCCAGCAGCGTTCGAGCAACTAATGAAAAACTGTTTTTT.

The chain carries TRBV5-1 and TRBJ1-3, with D uncertain. V lost 5 bases to trimming and J lost 7 bases, with 16 bases between them. CDR1 SGHRS and CDR2 YFSETQ come from the germline V gene. This CDR3 is built from 14 residues. The DNA of the CDR3 is TGCGCCAGCAGGGGAGCCGGGTCGGGGAACACCATATATTTT. Residues: CASRGAGSGNTIYF.

The V call is TRBV4-2, the J call TRBJ2-3; 11 bases agree with TRBD2. Germline V gene lookup returns CDR1 LGHNA and CDR2 YNFKEQ. Trimming took 2 bases from V and 2 from J; bases not matched to a gene: 3. The CDR3 spans 16 residues. CDR3 sequence (DNA): TGTGCCAGCAGCCAACTTAGCGGGGGGGCCACAGATACGCAGTATTTT. Amino acid sequence: CASSQLSGGATDTQYF.

J is TRBJ1-4 and V is TRBV4-2; D possibly corresponds to TRBD1 (5 bases). V lost 1 base, J lost 11 bases, and 17 bases lay in between. This CDR3 is built from 15 residues. The germline CDR1 and CDR2 sequences are LGHNA and YNFKEQ. The CDR3 region is CASSQAWGRGGKLFF. As DNA, the CDR3 is TGTGCCAGCAGCCAAGCATGGGGGAGGGGTGGCAAACTGTTTTTT.

In DNA, the CDR3 is TGTGCCTGGGGGACACAGGGAAACTATGGCTACACCTTC. Translated, it gives CAWGTQGNYGYTF. The chain carries TRBV30 and TRBJ1-2, with D perhaps matching TRBD1 (6 bases). The CDR3 is made up of 13 amino acids. Between the trimmed V and J ends, which lost 5 bases and 2 bases, there was a span of 12 bases. CDR1 is GTSNPN, CDR2 SVGIG, per germline (reference sequence).

The chain has TRBV7-8 and TRBJ1-1; no reliable D call. Germline-derived CDR1 and CDR2 are SGHVS and FQNEAQ. V was pared by 5 bases and J by 1 base, with 11 bases between. The CDR3 runs 14 residues. This CDR3 is CASSPGNQNTEAFF. The CDR3, as DNA: TGTGCCAGCAGCCCCGGGAACCAGAACACTGAAGCTTTCTTT.

The rearrangement joins TRBV4-1 to TRBJ1-5, with 7 nucleotides matching TRBD1. The CDR3 consists of 17 residues. Germline values: CDR1 MGHRA, CDR2 YSYEKL. V shed 4 bases, J shed 4 bases, and the junction held 13 bases outside the gene matches. Here the CDR3 DNA reads TGCGCCAGCAGCCCCACCTTTACCGACAGGGCGAATCAGCCCCAGCATTTT. This sequence encodes CASSPTFTDRANQPQHF.

The gene calls are TRBV3-1 (or the pseudogene TRBV3-2) and TRBJ2-5; TRBD2 matches 9 bases. Germline V gene sequence: CDR1 LGHDT, CDR2 YNNKEL (reference sequence). The CDR3 length is 17 residues. Trimming cost V 3 bases and J 2 bases; bases outside gene matches: 10. The CDR3 region has the DNA TGTGCCAGCAGCCAGTTTTGGCGGGGGGGCGATCAAGAGACCCAGTACTTC. Its translation: CASSQFWRGGDQETQYF.

This chain uses TRBV18 with TRBJ1-3, with 7 positions matching TRBD1. With V trimmed by 3 bases and J by 4 bases, 9 bases remained unmatched. Germline CDR1 and CDR2: KGHSH and LQKENI. This CDR3 is built from 16 residues. The CDR3 DNA reads as TGTGCCAGCTCACCGAACACAGGGGTGACGGGAAACACCATATATTTT. It yields the protein CASSPNTGVTGNTIYF.

The J gene is TRBJ1-4, the V gene TRBV11-3; D unclear. CDR3 length: 13 residues. CDR1 SGHNT and CDR2 YENEEA come from the germline V gene. Trimming cost V 5 bases and J 4 bases, with 8 bases left between them. CDR3 sequence reads: CASSAGYNEKLFF. The CDR3 DNA sequence: TGTGCCAGCAGCGCGGGATATAATGAAAAACTGTTTTTT.

This clone was recorded once. V usage is TRBV28 and J usage is TRBJ1-2, with D possibly being TRBD1 (6 bases). The V end was cut by 6 bases, the J end by 6 bases, with 11 bases between. Germline assignment: CDR1 MDHEN and CDR2 SYDVKM. This CDR3 has 12 residues. The CDR3 protein is CASSINRDGYTF. The CDR3 nucleotides are TGTGCCAGCAGCATCAACAGGGATGGCTACACCTTC.

The V and J genes are TRBV4-2 and TRBJ1-4; D remains unclear. Germline loops: CDR1 LGHNA, CDR2 YNFKEQ. V was trimmed by 0 bases and J by 4 bases, leaving 9 bases between them. The CDR3 totals 15 residues. The CDR3 here is CASSQDRLNNEKLFF. The CDR3 DNA sequence: TGTGCCAGCAGCCAAGACAGACTTAATAATGAAAAACTGTTTTTT.

This clone was seen a single time. The gene calls are TRBV11-1 and TRBJ2-5, with a possible D match to TRBD2 (6 bases). V was cut by 3 bases and J by 2 bases, with 16 bases left in between. The V gene's germline CDR1 is SGHAT and CDR2 FQDESV (reference sequence). CDR3 size: 16 residues. CDR3 amino acids: CASSLGGLTVQETQYF. For the CDR3, the DNA is TGTGCCAGCAGCTTGGGAGGCCTGACTGTTCAAGAGACCCAGTACTTC.

The chain employs TRBV11-2 and TRBJ2-7; 8 bases are a match to TRBD2. Trimming removed 2 bases from V and 2 bases from J; junction bases left unmatched: 8. The CDR3 extends over 16 amino acids. From germline, CDR1 is SGHAT and CDR2 FQNNGV. CDR3 in DNA: TGTGCCAGCAGCTTATCCGTGCGGGGGGATCCCTACGAGCAGTACTTC. This sequence encodes CASSLSVRGDPYEQYF.